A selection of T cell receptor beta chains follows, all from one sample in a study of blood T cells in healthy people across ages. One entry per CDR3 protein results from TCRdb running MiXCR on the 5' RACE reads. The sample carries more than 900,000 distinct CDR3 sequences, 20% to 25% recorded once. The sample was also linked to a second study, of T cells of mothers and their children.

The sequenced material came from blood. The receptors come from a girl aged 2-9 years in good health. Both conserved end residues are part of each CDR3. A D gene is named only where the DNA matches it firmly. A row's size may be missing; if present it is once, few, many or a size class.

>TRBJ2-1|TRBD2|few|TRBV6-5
TGTGCCAGCAGTGATTTAGCGGGAGTGTGGCAGTTCTTC
CASSDLAGVWQFF
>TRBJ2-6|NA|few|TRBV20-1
TGCAGTGCTAGAGGTCAGCTACTATCCCTCTCTGGGGCCAACGTCCTGACTTTC
CSARGQLLSLSGANVLTF
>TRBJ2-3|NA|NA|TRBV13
TGTGCCAGCAGCTTTTCGCGGGGGCCTTACACAGATACGCAGTATTTT
CASSFSRGPYTDTQYF
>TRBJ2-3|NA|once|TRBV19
TGTGCCAGTAGCCCTGGATTCGACTTCACAGATACGCAGTATTTT
CASSPGFDFTDTQYF
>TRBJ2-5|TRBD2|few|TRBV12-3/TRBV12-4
TGTGCCAGCAGCCAAGGGACTAGTGGGAATGAGCAGCTCTTC
CASSQGTSGNEQLF
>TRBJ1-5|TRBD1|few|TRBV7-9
TGTGCCAGCAGCCCTGGGACAGGGGATTCCCGTCAGCCCCAGCATTTT
CASSPGTGDSRQPQHF
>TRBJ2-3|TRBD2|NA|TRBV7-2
TGTGCCAGCAGCTTAGGGACTAGCGTTGGGGATACGCAGTATTTT
CASSLGTSVGDTQYF
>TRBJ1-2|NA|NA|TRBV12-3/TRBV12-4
TGTGCCAGCAGTTTATACACAGGAACGGATGGCTACACCTTC
CASSLYTGTDGYTF
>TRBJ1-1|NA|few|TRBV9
TGTGTCAGCAGCGGGGAGAACACTGAAGCTTTCTTT
CVSSGENTEAFF
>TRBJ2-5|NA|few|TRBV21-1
TGTGCCAGCACCATTACCCCGGGACAGCATCTTCAAGAGACCCTGTACTTC
CASTITPGQHLQETLYF
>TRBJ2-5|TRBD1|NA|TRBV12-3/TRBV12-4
TGTGCCAGCAGCCTGGGACAGCGACAAGAGACCCAGTACTTC
CASSLGQRQETQYF
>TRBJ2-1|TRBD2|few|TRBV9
TGTGCCAGCAGTCGACTAGCGGGAGCAATACTCAATGAGCAGTTCTTC
CASSRLAGAILNEQFF
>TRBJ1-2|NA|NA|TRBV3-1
TGTGCCAGCAGCCGAGGGCCTTCCTATGGCTACACCTTC
CASSRGPSYGYTF
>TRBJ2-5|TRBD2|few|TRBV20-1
TGCAGTGCTAGCGGGGGGACCCAAGAGACCCAGTACTTC
CSASGGTQETQYF
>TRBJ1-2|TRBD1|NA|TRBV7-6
TGTGCCAGCAGCTTAGGACAGGGAGACTATTATGGCTACACCTTC
CASSLGQGDYYGYTF
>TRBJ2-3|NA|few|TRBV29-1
TGCAGCGTTGAAGCCCCCGAGGTGGCAATCACAGATACGCAGTATTTT
CSVEAPEVAITDTQYF